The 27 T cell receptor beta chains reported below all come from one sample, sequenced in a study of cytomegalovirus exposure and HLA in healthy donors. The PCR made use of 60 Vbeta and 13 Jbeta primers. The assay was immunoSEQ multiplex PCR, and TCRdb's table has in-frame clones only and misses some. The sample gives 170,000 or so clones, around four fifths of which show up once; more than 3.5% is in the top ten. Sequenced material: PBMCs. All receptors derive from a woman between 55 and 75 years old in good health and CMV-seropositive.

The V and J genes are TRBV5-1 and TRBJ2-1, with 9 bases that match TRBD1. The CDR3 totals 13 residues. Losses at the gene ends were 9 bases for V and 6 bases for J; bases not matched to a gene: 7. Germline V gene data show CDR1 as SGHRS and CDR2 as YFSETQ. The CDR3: CATSGQGPNEQFF. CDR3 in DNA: TGCGCCACCTCGGGACAGGGACCCAATGAGCAGTTCTTC.

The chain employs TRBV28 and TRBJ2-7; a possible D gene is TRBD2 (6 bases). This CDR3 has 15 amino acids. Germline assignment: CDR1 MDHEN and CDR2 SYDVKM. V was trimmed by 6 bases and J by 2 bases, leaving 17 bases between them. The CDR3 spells CASSLGRRATYEQYF. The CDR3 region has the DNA TGTGCCAGCAGCTTAGGACGGAGGGCGACCTACGAGCAGTACTTC.

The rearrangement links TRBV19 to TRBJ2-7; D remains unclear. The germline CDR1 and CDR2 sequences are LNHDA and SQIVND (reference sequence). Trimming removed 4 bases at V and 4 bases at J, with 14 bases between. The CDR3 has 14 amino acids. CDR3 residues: CASSTSQAFYEQYF. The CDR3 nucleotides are TGTGCCAGTAGTACTTCCCAGGCCTTTTACGAGCAGTACTTC.

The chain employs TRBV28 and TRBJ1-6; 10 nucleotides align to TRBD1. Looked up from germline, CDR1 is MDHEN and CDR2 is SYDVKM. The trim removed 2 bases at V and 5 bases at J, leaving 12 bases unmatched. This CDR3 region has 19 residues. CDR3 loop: CASSLGLRTGGGDNSPLHF. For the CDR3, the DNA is TGTGCCAGCAGTTTAGGATTGAGGACAGGGGGAGGAGATAATTCACCCCTCCACTTT.

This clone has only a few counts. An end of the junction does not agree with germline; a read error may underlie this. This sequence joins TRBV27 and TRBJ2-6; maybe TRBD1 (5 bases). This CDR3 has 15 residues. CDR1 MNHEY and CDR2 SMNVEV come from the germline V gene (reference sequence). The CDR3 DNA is TGTGCCAGCAGTCCGTTTATCGCTGGGGCCAACGGCCTGACTTTC. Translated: CASSPFIAGANGLTF.

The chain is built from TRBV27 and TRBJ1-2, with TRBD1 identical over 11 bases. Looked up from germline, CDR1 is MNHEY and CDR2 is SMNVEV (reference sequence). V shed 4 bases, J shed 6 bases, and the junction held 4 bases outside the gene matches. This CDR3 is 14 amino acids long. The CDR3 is CASSWGGQGDGYTF. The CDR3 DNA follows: TGTGCCAGCAGTTGGGGGGGACAGGGGGATGGCTACACCTTC.

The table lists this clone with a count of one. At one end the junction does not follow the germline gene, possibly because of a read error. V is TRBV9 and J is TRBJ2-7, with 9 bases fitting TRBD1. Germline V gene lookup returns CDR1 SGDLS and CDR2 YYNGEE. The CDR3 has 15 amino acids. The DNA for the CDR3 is TGTGCCAGCAGCGCTTGGGGGACAGGGACCTACGGGCAGTACTTC. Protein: CASSAWGTGTYGQYF.

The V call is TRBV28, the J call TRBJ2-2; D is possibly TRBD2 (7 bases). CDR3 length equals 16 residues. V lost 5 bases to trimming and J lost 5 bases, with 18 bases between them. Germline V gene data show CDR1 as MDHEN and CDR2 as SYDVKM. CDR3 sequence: CASSLWGGPETGELFF. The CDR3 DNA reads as TGTGCCAGCAGTCTTTGGGGGGGGCCGGAGACCGGGGAGCTGTTTTTT.

CDR3 sequence (DNA): TGTGCCAGCAGCAAGAGTCCGGGACAGGGTAACTATGGCTACACCTTC. Translation: CASSKSPGQGNYGYTF. The chain uses TRBV14 and TRBJ1-2; TRBD1 agrees at 9 bases. V dropped 5 bases and J dropped 1; count of bases not matched to a gene: 8. CDR3 length: 16 residues. The germline CDR1 and CDR2 sequences are SGHDN and FVKESK.

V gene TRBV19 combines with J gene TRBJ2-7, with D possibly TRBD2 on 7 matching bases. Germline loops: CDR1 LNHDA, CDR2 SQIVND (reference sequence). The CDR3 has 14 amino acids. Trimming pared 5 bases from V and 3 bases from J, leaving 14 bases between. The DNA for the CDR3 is TGTGCCAGTAGTCCTTTCGGGGGGCACTACGAGCAGTACTTC. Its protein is CASSPFGGHYEQYF.

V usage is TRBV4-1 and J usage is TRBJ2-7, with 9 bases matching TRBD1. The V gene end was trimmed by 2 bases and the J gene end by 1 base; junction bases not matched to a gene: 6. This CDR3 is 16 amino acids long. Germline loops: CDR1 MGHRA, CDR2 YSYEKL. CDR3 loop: CASSQPGGTGSYEQYF. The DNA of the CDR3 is TGCGCCAGCAGCCAACCCGGAGGGACAGGGTCCTACGAGCAGTACTTC.

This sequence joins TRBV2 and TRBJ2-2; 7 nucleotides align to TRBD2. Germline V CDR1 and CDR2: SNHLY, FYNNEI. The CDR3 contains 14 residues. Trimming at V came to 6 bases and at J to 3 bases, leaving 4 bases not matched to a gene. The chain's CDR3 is CASSPSGYTGELFF. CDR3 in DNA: TGTGCCAGCAGCCCTAGCGGATACACCGGGGAGCTGTTTTTT.

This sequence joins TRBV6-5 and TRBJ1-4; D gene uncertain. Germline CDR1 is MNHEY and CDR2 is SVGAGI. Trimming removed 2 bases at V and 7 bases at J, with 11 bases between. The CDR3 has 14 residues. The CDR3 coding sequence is TGTGCCAGCAGTTACCGCCAGAACACTGAAAAACTGTTTTTT. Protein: CASSYRQNTEKLFF.

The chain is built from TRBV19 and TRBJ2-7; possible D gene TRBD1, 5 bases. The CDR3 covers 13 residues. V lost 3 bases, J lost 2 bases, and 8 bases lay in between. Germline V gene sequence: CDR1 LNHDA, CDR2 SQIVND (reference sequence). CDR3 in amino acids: CASSITGTYEQYF. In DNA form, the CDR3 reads TGTGCCAGTAGTATCACAGGTACCTACGAGCAGTACTTC.

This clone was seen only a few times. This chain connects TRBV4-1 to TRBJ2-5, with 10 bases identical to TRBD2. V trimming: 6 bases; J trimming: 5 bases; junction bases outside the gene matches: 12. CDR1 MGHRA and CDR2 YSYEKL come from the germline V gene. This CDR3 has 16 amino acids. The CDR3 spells CASRPFQREGRETQYF. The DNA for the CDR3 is TGCGCCAGCAGACCCTTTCAGCGGGAGGGCCGGGAGACCCAGTACTTC.

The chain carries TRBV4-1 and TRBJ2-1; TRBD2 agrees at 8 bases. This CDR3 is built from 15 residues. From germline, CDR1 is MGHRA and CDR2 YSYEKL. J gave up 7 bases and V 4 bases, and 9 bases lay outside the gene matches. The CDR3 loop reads CASSPPTGGRNEQFF. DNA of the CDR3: TGCGCCAGCAGCCCCCCTACGGGAGGGCGTAATGAGCAGTTCTTC.

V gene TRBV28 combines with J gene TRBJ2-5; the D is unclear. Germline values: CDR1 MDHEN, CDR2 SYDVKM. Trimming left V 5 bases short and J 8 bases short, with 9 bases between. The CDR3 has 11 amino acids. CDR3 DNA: TGTGCCAGCAGTCAAGCGCCAACCCAGTACTTC. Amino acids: CASSQAPTQYF.

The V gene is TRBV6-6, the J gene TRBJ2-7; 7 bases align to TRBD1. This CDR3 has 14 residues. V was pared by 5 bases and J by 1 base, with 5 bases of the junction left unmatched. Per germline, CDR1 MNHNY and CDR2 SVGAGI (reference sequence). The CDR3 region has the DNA TGTGCCAGCAGTGATCGACAGGGATCCTACGAGCAGTACTTC. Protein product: CASSDRQGSYEQYF.

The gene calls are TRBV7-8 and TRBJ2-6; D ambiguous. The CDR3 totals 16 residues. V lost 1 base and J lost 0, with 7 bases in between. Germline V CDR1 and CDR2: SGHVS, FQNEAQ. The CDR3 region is CASSLGGGSGANVLTF. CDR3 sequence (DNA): TGTGCCAGCAGCTTAGGTGGCGGCTCTGGGGCCAACGTCCTGACTTTC.

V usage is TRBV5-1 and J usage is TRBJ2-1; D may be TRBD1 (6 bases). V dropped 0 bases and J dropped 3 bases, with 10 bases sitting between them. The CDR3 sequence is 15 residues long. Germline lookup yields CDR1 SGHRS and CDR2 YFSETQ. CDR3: CASSLEGQDYNEQFF. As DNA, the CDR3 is TGCGCCAGCAGCTTGGAGGGACAAGACTACAATGAGCAGTTCTTC.

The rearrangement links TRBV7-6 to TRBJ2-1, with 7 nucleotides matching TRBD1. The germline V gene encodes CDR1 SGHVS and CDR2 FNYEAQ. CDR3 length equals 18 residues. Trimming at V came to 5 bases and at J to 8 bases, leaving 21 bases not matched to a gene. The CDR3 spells CASSPRMDRRGKGDEQFF. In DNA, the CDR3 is TGTGCCAGCAGCCCACGAATGGACAGGCGAGGGAAGGGGGATGAGCAGTTCTTC.

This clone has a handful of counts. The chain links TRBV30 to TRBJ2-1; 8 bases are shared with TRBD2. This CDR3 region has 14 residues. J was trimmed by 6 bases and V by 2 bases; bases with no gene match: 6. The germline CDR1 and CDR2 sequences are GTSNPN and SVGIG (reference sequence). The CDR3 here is CAWSPAGGVNEQFF. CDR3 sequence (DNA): TGTGCCTGGAGTCCCGCCGGGGGGGTCAATGAGCAGTTCTTC.

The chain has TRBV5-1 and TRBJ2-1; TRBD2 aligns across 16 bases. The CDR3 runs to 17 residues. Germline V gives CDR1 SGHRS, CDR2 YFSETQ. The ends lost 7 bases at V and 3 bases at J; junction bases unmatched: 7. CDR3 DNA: TGCGCCAGCGGGCGGGGACTAGCGGGGGGGTTCTACAATGAGCAGTTCTTC. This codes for CASGRGLAGGFYNEQFF.

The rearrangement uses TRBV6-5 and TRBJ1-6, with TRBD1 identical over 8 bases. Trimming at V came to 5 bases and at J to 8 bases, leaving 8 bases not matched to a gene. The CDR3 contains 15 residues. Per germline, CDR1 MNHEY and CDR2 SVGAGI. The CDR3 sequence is CASSLRTGRDSPLHF. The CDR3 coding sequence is TGTGCCAGCAGTCTACGGACAGGGCGAGATTCACCCCTCCACTTT.

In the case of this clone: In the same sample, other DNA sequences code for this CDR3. The CDR3 DNA sequence: TGTGCCAGCAGCTTCTTAGCGGGGGGGAGCACAGATACGCAGTATTTT. Amino acid sequence: CASSFLAGGSTDTQYF. This chain uses TRBV7-9 with TRBJ2-3, with 11 bases fitting TRBD2. Germline assignment: CDR1 SEHNR and CDR2 FQNEAQ (reference sequence). This CDR3 comprises 16 residues. The junction had 2 bases not matched to a gene; V was cut back by 3 bases and J by 0 bases.

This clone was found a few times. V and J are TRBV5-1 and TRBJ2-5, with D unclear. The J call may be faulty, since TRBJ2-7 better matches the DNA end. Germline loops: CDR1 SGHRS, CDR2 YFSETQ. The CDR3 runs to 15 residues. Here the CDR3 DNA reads TGCGCCAGCAGCCATAATGTCGGTGGGGACTACGAGCAGTACTTC. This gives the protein CASSHNVGGDYEQYF.

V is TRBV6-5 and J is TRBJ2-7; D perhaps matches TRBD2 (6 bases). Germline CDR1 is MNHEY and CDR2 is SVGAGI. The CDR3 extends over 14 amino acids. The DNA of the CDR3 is TGTGCGAGTTATGGGCAGGGAGGAACCTACGAGCAGTACTTC. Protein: CASYGQGGTYEQYF.